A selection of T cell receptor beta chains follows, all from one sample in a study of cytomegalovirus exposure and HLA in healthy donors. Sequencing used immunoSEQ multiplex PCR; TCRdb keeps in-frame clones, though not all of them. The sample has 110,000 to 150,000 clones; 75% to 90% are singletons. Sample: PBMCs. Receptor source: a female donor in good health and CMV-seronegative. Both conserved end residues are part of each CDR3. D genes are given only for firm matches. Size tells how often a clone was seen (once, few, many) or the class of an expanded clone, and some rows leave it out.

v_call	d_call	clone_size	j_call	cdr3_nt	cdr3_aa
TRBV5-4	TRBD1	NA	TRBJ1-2	TGTGCCAGCAGCGCCGGGACAGGGGGTAGTTATGGCTACACCTTC	CASSAGTGGSYGYTF
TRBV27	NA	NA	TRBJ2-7	TGTGCCAGCAGTTTAAGCCCCCCTTACGAGCAGTACTTC	CASSLSPPYEQYF
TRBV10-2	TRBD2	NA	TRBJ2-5	TGCGCCAGCAAAACTAGCGGCCAAGAGACCCAGTACTTC	CASKTSGQETQYF
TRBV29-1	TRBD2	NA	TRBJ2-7	TGCAGCGCCGGGACTAGTGATCGCGAGCAGTACTTC	CSAGTSDREQYF
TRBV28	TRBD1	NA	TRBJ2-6	TGTGCCAGCAGTAGGGACAGGATCTCTGGGGCCAACGTCCTGACTTTC	CASSRDRISGANVLTF
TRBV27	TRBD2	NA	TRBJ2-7	TGTGCCAGCAGCTGGACTAGCGGTTCCTACGAGCAGTACTTC	CASSWTSGSYEQYF
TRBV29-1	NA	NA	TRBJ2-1	TGCAGCGAGACTAGGCCGAGCTCCTACAATGAGCAGTTCTTC	CSETRPSSYNEQFF
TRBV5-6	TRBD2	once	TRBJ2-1	TGTGCCAGCAGCTTGGGAGCGGGACTGGAAACCTACAATGAGCAGTTCTTC	CASSLGAGLETYNEQFF
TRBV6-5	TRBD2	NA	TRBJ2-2	TGTGCCAGCAGTGGACTAGCGATGAACACCGGGGAGCTGTTTTTT	CASSGLAMNTGELFF
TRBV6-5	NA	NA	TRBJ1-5	TGTGCCAGCGGGAGCGGGGGCCATGGCAATCAGCCCCAGCATTTT	CASGSGGHGNQPQHF
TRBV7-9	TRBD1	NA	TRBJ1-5	TGTGCCAGCAGCCTAGGGACAGACTACAATCAGCCCCAGCATTTT	CASSLGTDYNQPQHF
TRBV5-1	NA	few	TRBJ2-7	TGCGCCAGCAGCTTGGCACACTACGAGCAGTACTTC	CASSLAHYEQYF
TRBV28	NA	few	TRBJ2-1	TGTGCCAGCAGTTTCCTCCGACTCAACAATGAGCAGTTCTTC	CASSFLRLNNEQFF
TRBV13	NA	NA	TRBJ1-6	TGTGCCAGCAGCCTTGAACTTTCGTATAATTCACCCCTCCACTTT	CASSLELSYNSPLHF
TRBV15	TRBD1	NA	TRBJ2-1	TGTGCCACCAGCAGAGTCCGAGACAGGGGGGCAAGGAGGTACAATGAGCAGTTCTTC	CATSRVRDRGARRYNEQFF
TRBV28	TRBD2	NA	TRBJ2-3	TGTGCCAGCAGTTACCCTAGCGGGAGAACAGATACGCAGTATTTT	CASSYPSGRTDTQYF
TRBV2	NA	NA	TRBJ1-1	TGTGCCAGCAGTGGGGTTGGCAGGGCGTCCCCCGAAGCTTTCTTT	CASSGVGRASPEAFF
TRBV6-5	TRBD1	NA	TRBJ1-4	TGTGCCAGCAGTTACTCACAGGGGGCTAGGGGAGAAAAACTGTTTTTT	CASSYSQGARGEKLFF
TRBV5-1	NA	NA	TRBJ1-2	TGCGCCAGCAGCTTGGCAGGGCTGGAACGGGGCTACACCTTC	CASSLAGLERGYTF
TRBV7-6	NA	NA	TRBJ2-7	TGTGCCAGCAGCTTAGCGGTAGACTCCTACGAGCAGTACTTC	CASSLAVDSYEQYF
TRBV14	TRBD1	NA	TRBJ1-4	TGTGCCAGCAGCCAGTACACCGGGACAGGGCATGAAAAACTGTTTTTT	CASSQYTGTGHEKLFF
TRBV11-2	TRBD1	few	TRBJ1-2	TGTGCCAGCAGCACGACAGGGTACTATGGCTACACCTTC	CASSTTGYYGYTF
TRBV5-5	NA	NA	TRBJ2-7	TGTGCCAGCAGCTGGTCCGACTCCGGCTCCTACGAGCAGTACTTC	CASSWSDSGSYEQYF
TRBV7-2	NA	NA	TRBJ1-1	TGTGCCAGCAGCTTGATATGGAGTGAAGCTTTCTTT	CASSLIWSEAFF
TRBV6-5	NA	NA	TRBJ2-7	TGTGCCAGCATGGGTGACAGCGCCTACGAGCAGTACTTC	CASMGDSAYEQYF
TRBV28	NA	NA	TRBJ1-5	TGTGCCAGCAGTTTATACCGGACAGTACTTAATCAGCCCCAGCATTTT	CASSLYRTVLNQPQHF
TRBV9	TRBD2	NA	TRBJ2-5	TGTGCCAGCAGCGTAGAGACGGGAGGATGGGAGACCCAGTACTTC	CASSVETGGWETQYF
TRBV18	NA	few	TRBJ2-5	TGTGCCAGCTCACCGAGTTGGGGCACGGGCGAGACCCAGTACTTC	CASSPSWGTGETQYF
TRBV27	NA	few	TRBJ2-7	TGTGCCAGCTCTCTACGCGGGACGTACTACGAGCAGTACTTC	CASSLRGTYYEQYF
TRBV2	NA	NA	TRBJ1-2	TGTGCCAGCAAGGGACATACAACTTATGGCTACACCTTC	CASKGHTTYGYTF
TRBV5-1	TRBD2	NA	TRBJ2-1	TGCGCCAGCAGAGCGGGAAAAGGAGATGAGCAGTTCTTC	CASRAGKGDEQFF
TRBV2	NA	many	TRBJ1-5	TGTGCCAGCAGCCTTCGGGGGGGCAATCAGCCCCAGCATTTT	CASSLRGGNQPQHF
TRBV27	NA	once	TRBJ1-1	TGTGCCAGCAGTTTAGGGCTTGAAGCTTTCTTT	CASSLGLEAFF
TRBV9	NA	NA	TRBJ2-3	TGTGCCAGCACCCGGGGATACACAGATACGCAGTATTTT	CASTRGYTDTQYF
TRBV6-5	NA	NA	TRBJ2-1	TGTGCCAGCAGTGCCGGGGTAGACAATGAGCAGTTCTTC	CASSAGVDNEQFF
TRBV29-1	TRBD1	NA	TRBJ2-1	TGCAGCGCTCTACCTTACGCGGGACAGGATGACAATGAGCAGTTCTTC	CSALPYAGQDDNEQFF
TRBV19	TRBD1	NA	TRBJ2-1	TGTGCCAGTAAGAAAATCGATTTAATGGGGACAGGGGAAAATGAGCAGTTCTTC	CASKKIDLMGTGENEQFF
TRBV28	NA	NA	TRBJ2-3	TGTGCCAGCAGTCCGGGACTCCTTACCAGCACAGATACGCAGTATTTT	CASSPGLLTSTDTQYF
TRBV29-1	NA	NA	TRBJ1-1	TGCAGCGTTGCGGCGCAGGGCCCACTTGAAGCTTTCTTT	CSVAAQGPLEAFF
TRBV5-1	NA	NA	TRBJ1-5	TGCGCCAGCAGCTTGGACGTGAGTCAGCCCCAGCATTTT	CASSLDVSQPQHF
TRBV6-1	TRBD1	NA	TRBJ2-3	TGTGCCAGCAGTGACACAGGGGGCACAGATACGCAGTATTTT	CASSDTGGTDTQYF
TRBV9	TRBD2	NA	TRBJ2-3	TGTGCCAGCAGCGCGCAACCGGGACTAGCGGGAGCTGGCACAGATACGCAGTATTTT	CASSAQPGLAGAGTDTQYF